This T cell receptor beta chain stems from a study of identical twins' blood T cells. This clonotype was seen more than once but under ten times. Each TCR cDNA library carried sample-specific barcodes on both ends. Each CDR3 protein gets one entry after TCRdb re-called the 5' RACE reads with MiXCR. The data hold around 380,000 distinct CDR3 sequences, with over 25% observed a single time. Three pairs of healthy female monozygous twins were the donors. Likely shared infections and vaccines: all three twin pairs were reared together. The sample comprised PBMCs. This clonotype was obtained from a woman aged 18-49 years in good health.

The CDR3 DNA is TGCAGTGCTACCAGGGGGCGCAATGAGCAGTTCTTC. It yields the protein CSATRGRNEQFF. The V call is TRBV20-1, the J call TRBJ2-1; the match to TRBD1 covers 8 bases. The trim removed 4 bases at V and 6 bases at J, leaving 2 bases unmatched. The CDR3 has 12 amino acids. The germline gives CDR1 DFQATT, CDR2 SNEGSKA (reference sequence).